The TCR beta chain under discussion was sequenced for a study of cytomegalovirus exposure and HLA in healthy donors. Study observations and caveats: The classifier reportedly diagnosed cytomegalovirus status with high specificity and sensitivity.

PCR used 60 Vbeta primers and 13 Jbeta primers. TCRdb's table, derived via immunoSEQ multiplex PCR, lists solely in-frame clones and lacks some. The sample includes more than 90,000 clones, approximately 69% of them seen just once. Comments on this clone: The antigen is not known.

Trimming took off 3 bases at V and 4 bases at J, with 10 bases between the two ends. Germline CDR1 is LNHDA and CDR2 is SQIVND (reference sequence). The CDR3 loop spans 14 amino acids. The rearrangement links TRBV19 to TRBJ1-3; no reliable D call. What was sequenced was PBMCs. This sequence originates from a woman aged 45 to 65 in good health and CMV-seropositive. The CDR3 bases are TGTGCCAGTAGTATTCAAGACTACGGAAACACCATATATTTT. Amino acids: CASSIQDYGNTIYF.